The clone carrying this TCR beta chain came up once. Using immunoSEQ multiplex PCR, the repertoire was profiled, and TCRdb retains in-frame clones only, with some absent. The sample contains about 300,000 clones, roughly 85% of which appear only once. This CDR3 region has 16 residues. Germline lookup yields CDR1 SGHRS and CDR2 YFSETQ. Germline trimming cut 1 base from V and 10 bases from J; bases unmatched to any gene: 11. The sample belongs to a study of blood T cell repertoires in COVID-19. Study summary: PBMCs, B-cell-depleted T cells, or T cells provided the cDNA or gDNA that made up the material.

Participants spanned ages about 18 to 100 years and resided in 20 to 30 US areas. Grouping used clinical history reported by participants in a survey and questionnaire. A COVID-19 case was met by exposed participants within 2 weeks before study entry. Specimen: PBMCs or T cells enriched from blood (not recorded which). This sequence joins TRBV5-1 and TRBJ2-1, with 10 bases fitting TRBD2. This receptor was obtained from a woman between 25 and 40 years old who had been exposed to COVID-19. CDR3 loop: CASSLINQREGLEQFF. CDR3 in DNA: TGCGCCAGCAGCTTGATCAACCAGCGGGAGGGATTAGAGCAGTTCTTC.